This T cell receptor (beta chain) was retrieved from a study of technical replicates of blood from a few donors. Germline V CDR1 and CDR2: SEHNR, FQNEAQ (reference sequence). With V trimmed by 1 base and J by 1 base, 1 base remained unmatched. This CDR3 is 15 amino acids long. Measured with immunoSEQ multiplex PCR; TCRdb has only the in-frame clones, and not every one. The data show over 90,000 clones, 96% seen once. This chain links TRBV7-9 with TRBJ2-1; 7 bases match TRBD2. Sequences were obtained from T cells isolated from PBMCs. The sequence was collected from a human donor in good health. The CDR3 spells CASSLVRGSYNEQFF. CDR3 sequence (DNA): TGTGCCAGCAGCTTAGTGCGGGGGTCCTACAATGAGCAGTTCTTC.